The clone carrying this T cell receptor beta chain was detected many times. Its matching antigen is unknown. The sample comes from a study of T cell repertoires in cytomegalovirus infection. Study-level information: Carrying CMV and the relevant HLA type showed in public TCR beta signatures.

Study-wide results and limits: CMV-specific TCR beta clonotypes restricted by HLA-C were the ones dominating the ex vivo response. People with CMV and the relevant HLA were identified by cumulative public TCR beta family frequency.

Via MiXCR, TCRdb re-called the reads, giving one row per CDR3 protein. This table holds roughly 230,000 distinct CDR3 sequences, approximately 22% found once. Material: CD8+ T cells from PBMCs. The receptor's source is a human donor in good health (CMV status not recorded). Some clones in this sample may be carry-over from other donors' samples.

CDR3 DNA: TGTGCCAGCAGTTCGGGACAGGCCTGGGGCTCCTACGAGCAGTACTTC. Translated: CASSSGQAWGSYEQYF. V gene TRBV27 combines with J gene TRBJ2-7, with TRBD1 identical over 8 bases. Germline V CDR1 and CDR2: MNHEY, SMNVEV (reference sequence). The CDR3 has 16 amino acids. J lost 0 bases, V lost 4 bases, and 8 bases had no gene match.